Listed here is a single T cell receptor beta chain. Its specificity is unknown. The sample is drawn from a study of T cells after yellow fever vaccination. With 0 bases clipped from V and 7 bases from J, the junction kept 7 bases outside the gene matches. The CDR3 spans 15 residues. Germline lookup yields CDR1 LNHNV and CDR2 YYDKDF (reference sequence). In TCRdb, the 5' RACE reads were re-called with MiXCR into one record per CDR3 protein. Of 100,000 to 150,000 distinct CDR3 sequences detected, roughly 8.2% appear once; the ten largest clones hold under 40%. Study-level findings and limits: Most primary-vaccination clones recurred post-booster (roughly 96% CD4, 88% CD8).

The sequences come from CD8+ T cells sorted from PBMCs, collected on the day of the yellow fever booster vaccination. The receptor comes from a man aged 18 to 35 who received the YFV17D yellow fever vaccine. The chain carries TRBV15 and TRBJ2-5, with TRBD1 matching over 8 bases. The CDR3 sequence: CATSRDRTGITTQYF. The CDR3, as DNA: TGTGCCACCAGCAGAGACCGGACAGGGATCACGACCCAGTACTTC.